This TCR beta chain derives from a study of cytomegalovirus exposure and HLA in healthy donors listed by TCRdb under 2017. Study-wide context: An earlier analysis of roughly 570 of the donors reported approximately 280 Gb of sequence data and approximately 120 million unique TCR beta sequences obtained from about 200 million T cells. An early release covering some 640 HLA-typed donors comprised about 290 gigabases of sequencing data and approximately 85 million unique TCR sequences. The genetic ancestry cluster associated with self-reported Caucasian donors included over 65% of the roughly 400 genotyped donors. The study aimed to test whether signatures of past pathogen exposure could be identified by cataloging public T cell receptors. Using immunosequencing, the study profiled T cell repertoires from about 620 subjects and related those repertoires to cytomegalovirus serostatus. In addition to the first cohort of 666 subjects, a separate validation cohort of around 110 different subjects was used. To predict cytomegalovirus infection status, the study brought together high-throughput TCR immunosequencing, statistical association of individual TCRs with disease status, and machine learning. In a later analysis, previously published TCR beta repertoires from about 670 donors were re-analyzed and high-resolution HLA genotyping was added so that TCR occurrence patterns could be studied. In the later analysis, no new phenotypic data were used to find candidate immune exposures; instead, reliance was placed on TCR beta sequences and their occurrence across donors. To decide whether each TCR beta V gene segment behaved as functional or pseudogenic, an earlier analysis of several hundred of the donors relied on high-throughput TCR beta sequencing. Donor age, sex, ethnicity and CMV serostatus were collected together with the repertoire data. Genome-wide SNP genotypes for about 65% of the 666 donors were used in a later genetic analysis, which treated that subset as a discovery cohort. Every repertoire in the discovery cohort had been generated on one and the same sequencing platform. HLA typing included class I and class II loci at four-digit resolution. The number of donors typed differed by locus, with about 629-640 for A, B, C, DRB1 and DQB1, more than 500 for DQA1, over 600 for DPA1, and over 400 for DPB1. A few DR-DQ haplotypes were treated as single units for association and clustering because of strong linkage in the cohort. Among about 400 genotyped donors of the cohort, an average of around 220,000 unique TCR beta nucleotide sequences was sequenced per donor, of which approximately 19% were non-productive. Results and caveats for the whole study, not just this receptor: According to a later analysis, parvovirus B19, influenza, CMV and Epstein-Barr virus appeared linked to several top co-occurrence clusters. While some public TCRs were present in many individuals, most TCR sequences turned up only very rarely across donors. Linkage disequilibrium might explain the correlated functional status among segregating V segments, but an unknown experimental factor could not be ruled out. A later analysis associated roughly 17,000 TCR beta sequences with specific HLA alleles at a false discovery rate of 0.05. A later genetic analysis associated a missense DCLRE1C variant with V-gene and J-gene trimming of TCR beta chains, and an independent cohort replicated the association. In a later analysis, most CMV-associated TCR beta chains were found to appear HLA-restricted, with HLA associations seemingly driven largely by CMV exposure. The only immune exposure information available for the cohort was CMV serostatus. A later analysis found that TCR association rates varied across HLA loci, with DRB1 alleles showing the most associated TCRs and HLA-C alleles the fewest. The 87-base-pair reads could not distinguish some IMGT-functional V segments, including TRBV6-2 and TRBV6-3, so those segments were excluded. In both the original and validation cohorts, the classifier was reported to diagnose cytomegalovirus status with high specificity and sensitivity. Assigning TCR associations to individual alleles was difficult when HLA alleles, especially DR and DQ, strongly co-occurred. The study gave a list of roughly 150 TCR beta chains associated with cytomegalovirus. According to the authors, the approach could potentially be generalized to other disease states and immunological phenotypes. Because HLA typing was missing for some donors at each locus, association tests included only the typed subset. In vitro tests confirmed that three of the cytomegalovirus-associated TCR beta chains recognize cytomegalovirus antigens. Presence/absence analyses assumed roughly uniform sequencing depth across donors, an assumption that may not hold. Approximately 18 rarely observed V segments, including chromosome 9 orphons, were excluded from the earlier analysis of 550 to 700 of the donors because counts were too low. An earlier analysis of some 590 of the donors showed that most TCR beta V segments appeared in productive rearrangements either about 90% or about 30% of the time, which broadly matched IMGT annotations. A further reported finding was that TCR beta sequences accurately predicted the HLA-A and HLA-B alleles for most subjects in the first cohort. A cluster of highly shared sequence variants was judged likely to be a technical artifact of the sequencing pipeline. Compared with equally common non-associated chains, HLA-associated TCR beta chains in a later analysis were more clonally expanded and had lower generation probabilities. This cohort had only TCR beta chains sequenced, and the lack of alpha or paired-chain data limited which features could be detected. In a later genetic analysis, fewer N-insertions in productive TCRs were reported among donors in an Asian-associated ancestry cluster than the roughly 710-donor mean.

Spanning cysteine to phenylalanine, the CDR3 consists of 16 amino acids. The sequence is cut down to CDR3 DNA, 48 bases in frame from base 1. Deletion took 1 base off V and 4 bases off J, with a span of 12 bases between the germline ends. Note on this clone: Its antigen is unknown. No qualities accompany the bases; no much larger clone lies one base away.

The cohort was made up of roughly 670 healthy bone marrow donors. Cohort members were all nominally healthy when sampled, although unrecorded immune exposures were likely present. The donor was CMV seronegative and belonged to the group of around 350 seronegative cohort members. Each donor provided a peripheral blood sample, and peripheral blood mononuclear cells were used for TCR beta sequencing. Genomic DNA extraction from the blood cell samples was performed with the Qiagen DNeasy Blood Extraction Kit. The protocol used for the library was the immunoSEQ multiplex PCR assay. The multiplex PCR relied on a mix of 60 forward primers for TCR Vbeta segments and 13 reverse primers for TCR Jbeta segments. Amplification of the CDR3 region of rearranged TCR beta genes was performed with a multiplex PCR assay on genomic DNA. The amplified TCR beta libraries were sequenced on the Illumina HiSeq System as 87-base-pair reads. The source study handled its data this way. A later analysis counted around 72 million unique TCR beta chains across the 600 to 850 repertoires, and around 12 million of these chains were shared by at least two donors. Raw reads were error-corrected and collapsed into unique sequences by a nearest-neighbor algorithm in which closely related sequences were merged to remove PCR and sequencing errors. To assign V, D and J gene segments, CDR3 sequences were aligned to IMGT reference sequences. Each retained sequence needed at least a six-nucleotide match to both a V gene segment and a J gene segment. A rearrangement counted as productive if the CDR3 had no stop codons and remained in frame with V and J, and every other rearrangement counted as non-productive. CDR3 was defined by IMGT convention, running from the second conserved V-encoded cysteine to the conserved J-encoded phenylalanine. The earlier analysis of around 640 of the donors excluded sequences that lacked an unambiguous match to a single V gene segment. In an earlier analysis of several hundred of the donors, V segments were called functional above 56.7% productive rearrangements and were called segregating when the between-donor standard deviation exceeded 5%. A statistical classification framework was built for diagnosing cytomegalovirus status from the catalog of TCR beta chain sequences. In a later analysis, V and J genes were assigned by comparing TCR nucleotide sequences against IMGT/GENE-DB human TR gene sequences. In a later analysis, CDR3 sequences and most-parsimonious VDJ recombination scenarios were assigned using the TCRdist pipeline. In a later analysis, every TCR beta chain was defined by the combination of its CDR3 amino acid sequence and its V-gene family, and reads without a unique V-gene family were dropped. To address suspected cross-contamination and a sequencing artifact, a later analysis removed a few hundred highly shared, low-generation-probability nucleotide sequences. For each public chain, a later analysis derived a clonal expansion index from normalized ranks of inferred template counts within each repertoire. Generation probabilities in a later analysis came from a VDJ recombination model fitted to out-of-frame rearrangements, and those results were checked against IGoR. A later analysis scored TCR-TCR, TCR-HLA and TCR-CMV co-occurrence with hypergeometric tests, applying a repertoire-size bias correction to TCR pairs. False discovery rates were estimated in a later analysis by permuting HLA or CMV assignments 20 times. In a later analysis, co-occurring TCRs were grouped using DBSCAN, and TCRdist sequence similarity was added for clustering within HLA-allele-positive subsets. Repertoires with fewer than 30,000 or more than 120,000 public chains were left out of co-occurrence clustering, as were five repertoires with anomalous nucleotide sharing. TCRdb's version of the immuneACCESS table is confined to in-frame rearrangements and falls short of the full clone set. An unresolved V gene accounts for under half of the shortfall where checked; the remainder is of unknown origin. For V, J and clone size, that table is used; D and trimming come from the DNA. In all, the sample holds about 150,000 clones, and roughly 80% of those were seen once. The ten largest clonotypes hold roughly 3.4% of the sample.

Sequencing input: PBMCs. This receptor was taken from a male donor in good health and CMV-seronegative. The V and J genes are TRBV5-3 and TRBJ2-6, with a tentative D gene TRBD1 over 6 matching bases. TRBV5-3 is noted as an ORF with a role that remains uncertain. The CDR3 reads CARSLSGQGGANVLTF. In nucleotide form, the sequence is TGTGCCAGAAGCTTGAGCGGCCAGGGGGGGGCCAACGTCCTGACTTTC.